The 21 T cell receptor beta chains reported below all come from one sample, sequenced in a study of OX40 agonist ivuxolimab in advanced cancers. Clones were sequenced by immunoSEQ multiplex PCR, and TCRdb holds only the in-frame ones, with some missing. The sample yields fewer than 40,000 clones, around nine tenths seen once. The sample here was CD4+ or CD8+ T cells sorted from blood, taken in a trial of the OX40 agonist ivuxolimab. The receptors originated from an adult with an advanced solid tumor such as melanoma, head and neck, liver or kidney cancer.

This sequence joins TRBV29-1 and TRBJ1-1; 8 positions agree with TRBD1. CDR1 SQVTM and CDR2 ANQGSEA come from the germline V gene. Germline trimming cut 7 bases from V and 0 bases from J; bases unmatched to any gene: 7. CDR3 size: 14 residues. The CDR3 DNA sequence: TGCAGCGCCCAACAGGGGGGCATGAACACTGAAGCTTTCTTT. Its translation is CSAQQGGMNTEAFF.

The J gene is TRBJ2-3, the V gene TRBV27, with 7 bases aligning to TRBD1. With V trimmed by 5 bases and J by 0 bases, 8 bases remained unmatched. The CDR3 runs 16 residues. Germline loops: CDR1 MNHEY, CDR2 SMNVEV (reference sequence). CDR3 protein: CASSEFRDSSTDTQYF. The CDR3 bases are TGTGCCAGCAGTGAATTCCGGGACAGTAGCACAGATACGCAGTATTTT.

J is TRBJ2-7 and V is TRBV7-8; D is unclear. Germline CDR1 SGHVS, CDR2 FQNEAQ. There are 14 residues in the CDR3. V was pared by 1 base and J by 3 bases, with 10 bases between. The CDR3 coding sequence is TGTGCCAGCAGCTTAGGGACGGTGAGCTACGAGCAGTACTTC. It is translated as CASSLGTVSYEQYF.

J is TRBJ2-1 and V is TRBV6-6, with a possible D match to TRBD1 (6 bases). Trimming took off 5 bases at V and 4 bases at J, with 9 bases between the two ends. Per the germline V gene, CDR1 is MNHNY and CDR2 is SVGAGI (reference sequence). The CDR3 has 13 amino acids. In DNA form, the CDR3 reads TGTGCCAGCAGTACCGGACAGTACAATGAGCAGTTCTTC. As protein: CASSTGQYNEQFF.

This rearrangement joins TRBV27 to TRBJ2-7; tentatively, D is TRBD1 (7 bases). CDR1 MNHEY and CDR2 SMNVEV come from the germline V gene (reference sequence). There are 15 residues in the CDR3. The V end lost 3 bases, the J end lost 3 bases, and 15 bases lay between the germline ends. Written as DNA, the CDR3 is TGTGCCAGCAGTTTCGGAGGGGGCCACGACTACGAGCAGTACTTC. Protein product: CASSFGGGHDYEQYF.

This chain uses TRBV19 with TRBJ2-3; no clear D gene. This CDR3 contains 14 residues. The germline V gene encodes CDR1 LNHDA and CDR2 SQIVND (reference sequence). Trimming took off 4 bases at V and 3 bases at J, with 11 bases between the two ends. The CDR3 here is CASSTGPETDTQYF. For the CDR3, the DNA is TGTGCCAGTAGTACCGGCCCGGAGACAGATACGCAGTATTTT.

The chain is built from TRBV5-1 and TRBJ2-5; 7 bases map to TRBD2. The CDR3 spans 13 residues. Germline-derived CDR1 and CDR2 are SGHRS and YFSETQ. After removal of 1 base from V and 5 bases from J, the junction contained 2 bases not matched to a gene. CDR3 sequence reads: CASSLWGGETQYF. As DNA, the CDR3 is TGCGCCAGCAGCTTGTGGGGGGGTGAGACCCAGTACTTC. Full variable domain (outside the CDR3, taken from reference TRBV5-1 and TRBJ2-5): KAGVTQTPRYLIKTRGQQVTLSCSPISGHRSVSWYQQTPGQGLQFLFEYFSETQRNKGNFPGRFSGRQFSNSRSEMNVSTLELGDSALYLCASSLWGGETQYFGPGTRLLVL.

V and J are TRBV4-3 and TRBJ2-5; D may correspond to TRBD1 or TRBD2 (5 bases each). Germline V gene lookup returns CDR1 LGHNA and CDR2 YSLEER. V shed 1 base and J shed 4 bases, with 13 bases lying between them. This CDR3 is 15 amino acids long. This CDR3 is CASSQGEGFPETQYF. The CDR3 bases are TGCGCCAGCAGCCAAGGAGAGGGGTTTCCAGAGACCCAGTACTTC.

V usage is TRBV14 and J usage is TRBJ2-1; D might be TRBD2 (5 bases). The CDR3 is 18 residues long. Trimming took 0 bases from V and 0 from J, leaving 15 bases between them. Looked up from germline, CDR1 is SGHDN and CDR2 is FVKESK. The CDR3 sequence: CASSQDRIRETSYNEQFF. In DNA, the CDR3 is TGTGCCAGCAGCCAAGATCGAATAAGGGAGACCTCCTACAATGAGCAGTTCTTC.

The CDR3 bases are TGTGCCAGCAGTTTGGAGGGTGGGGGGACGCAGTATTTT. Protein: CASSLEGGGTQYF. The chain employs TRBV27 and TRBJ2-3; a possible D gene is TRBD2 (6 bases). CDR3 size: 13 residues. V was trimmed by 3 bases and J by 9 bases, leaving 13 bases between them. CDR1 and CDR2 from the germline V gene are MNHEY and SMNVEV (reference sequence).

Turning to this clone: One end of the junction fails to match germline, which may point to a read error. Other DNA sequences from this sample encode an identical CDR3 as well. The genes are TRBV5-1 and TRBJ2-7; weak D call: TRBD2 (6 bases). The CDR3 totals 18 residues. Looked up from germline, CDR1 is SGHRS and CDR2 is YFSETQ. The CDR3 here is CASSLLTSRNKVPYEQYF. The CDR3, as DNA: TGCGCCAGCAGCTTACTGACTAGTCGGAACAAAGTACCCTACGAACAGTACTTC.

The chain combines TRBV7-9 with TRBJ2-7, with no clear D. Germline V gene data show CDR1 as SEHNR and CDR2 as FQNEAQ (reference sequence). The CDR3 consists of 15 residues. Trimming removed 3 bases at V and 6 bases at J, with 18 bases between. CDR3 bases: TGTGCCAGCAGCTTTACTGCGACTCCTCGGAGCGAGCAGTACTTC. It specifies CASSFTATPRSEQYF. The full variable domain, rest sourced from reference TRBV7-9 and TRBJ2-7, is DTGVSQNPRHKITKRGQNVTFRCDPISEHNRLYWYRQTLGQGPEFLTYFQNEAQLEKSRLLSDRFSAERPKGSFSTLEIQRTEQGDSAMYLCASSFTATPRSEQYFGPGTRLTVT.

J is TRBJ2-4 and V is TRBV4-2; 7 bases agree with TRBD2. J was trimmed by 4 bases and V by 0 bases; bases with no gene match: 12. Germline assignment: CDR1 LGHNA and CDR2 YNFKEQ. There are 18 residues in the CDR3. The DNA for the CDR3 is TGTGCCAGCAGCCAAGATTCCTTTTCGGGGGGTGGAAAAAACATTCAGTACTTC. It is translated as CASSQDSFSGGGKNIQYF.

The rearrangement links TRBV4-1 to TRBJ2-7; D is perhaps TRBD2 (6 bases). The germline V gene encodes CDR1 MGHRA and CDR2 YSYEKL. The length of the CDR3 is 14 residues. Trimming removed 3 bases from V and 1 base from J, with 10 bases in between. CDR3 in amino acids: CASSHIGSSYEQYF. CDR3 in DNA: TGCGCCAGCAGCCATATCGGGAGTTCCTACGAGCAGTACTTC.

J is TRBJ2-1 and V is TRBV19; unclear D gene. Trimming shortened V by 1 base and J by 5 bases, and 15 bases separated the two germline ends. Per the germline V gene, CDR1 is LNHDA and CDR2 is SQIVND (reference sequence). The CDR3 is 16 residues long. The CDR3 here is CASSIGLANGHNEQFF. Here the CDR3 DNA reads TGTGCCAGTAGTATAGGGTTGGCCAACGGGCACAATGAGCAGTTCTTC.

This chain connects TRBV28 to TRBJ1-5, with unresolved D. CDR1 and CDR2 (germline): MDHEN, SYDVKM. The CDR3 has 11 amino acids. V was cut by 3 bases and J by 4 bases, with 1 base left in between. This chain's CDR3 is CASSFNQPQHF. The CDR3 DNA sequence: TGTGCCAGCAGTTTTAATCAGCCCCAGCATTTT.

J is TRBJ2-5 and V is TRBV19; D possibly matches TRBD1 or TRBD2 (6 bases each). Trimming left V 3 bases short and J 3 bases short, with 17 bases between. Germline loops: CDR1 LNHDA, CDR2 SQIVND (reference sequence). CDR3 size: 16 residues. The CDR3 DNA reads as TGTGCCAGTAGTATCAACCGGAGGGGGAGTGAAGAGACCCAGTACTTC. Protein product: CASSINRRGSEETQYF.

V usage is TRBV11-2 and J usage is TRBJ2-7; 7 nucleotides agree with TRBD1. Germline V gene sequence: CDR1 SGHAT, CDR2 FQNNGV. The CDR3 is made up of 14 amino acids. The trim removed 1 base at V and 4 bases at J, leaving 4 bases unmatched. The CDR3 DNA is TGTGCCAGCAGCTTAGGACAGGGCCCTTACGAGCAGTACTTC. Protein: CASSLGQGPYEQYF. Drawing the rest from reference TRBV11-2 and TRBJ2-7, the complete variable domain is EAGVAQSPRYKIIEKRQSVAFWCNPISGHATLYWYQQILGQGPKLLIQFQNNGVVDDSQLPKDRFSAERLKGVDSTLKIQPAKLEDSAVYLCASSLGQGPYEQYFGPGTRLTVT.

The CDR3 DNA reads TGCGCCAGCAGTGAGAAGAGGGACACAGATACGCAGTATTTT. Encoded protein: CASSEKRDTDTQYF. The chain couples TRBV10-1 to TRBJ2-3; TRBD2 is a possible D gene (5 bases). This CDR3 is built from 14 residues. The V end lost 2 bases, the J end lost 2 bases, and 8 bases lay between the germline ends. Germline CDR1 reads WNHNN; CDR2 reads SYGVQD (reference sequence).

The V and J genes are TRBV7-8 and TRBJ2-2, with 7 bases aligning to TRBD2. V trimming: 5 bases; J trimming: 2 bases; junction bases outside the gene matches: 11. Germline V CDR1 and CDR2: SGHVS, FQNEAQ. CDR3 length equals 17 residues. This chain's CDR3 is CASSTAREGINTGELFF. The CDR3 nucleotides are TGTGCCAGCAGCACCGCCAGGGAGGGAATAAACACCGGGGAGCTGTTTTTT.

The chain recombines TRBV7-6 with TRBJ1-3; 10 bases fit TRBD1. Germline V gene sequence: CDR1 SGHVS, CDR2 FNYEAQ. Germline trimming cut 4 bases from V and 3 bases from J; bases unmatched to any gene: 6. The CDR3 totals 16 residues. CDR3 sequence reads: CASSSTGGDFGNTIYF. CDR3 bases: TGTGCCAGCAGCTCGACAGGGGGCGACTTTGGAAACACCATATATTTT. The entire variable domain, with the rest obtained from reference TRBV7-6 and TRBJ1-3, is as follows: GAGVSQSPRYKVTKRGQDVALRCDPISGHVSLYWYRQALGQGPEFLTYFNYEAQQDKSGLPNDRFSAERPEGSISTLTIQRTEQRDSAMYRCASSSTGGDFGNTIYFGEGSWLTVV.